Described below is a single T cell receptor (beta chain) sequence and its context. In the source study's methods: Amplification from reference gene primers served as the basis for estimated nucleated cell counts. Some clones are missing from TCRdb's copy, which holds only in-frame ones; the method was immunoSEQ multiplex PCR. That table furnishes V, J and clone size, whereas the DNA furnished D and trimming. This table has roughly 180,000 clones, approximately 84% appearing once. This sample stems from a study of blood T cell repertoires in COVID-19. Overall study context: The origin of the acute and convalescent COVID-19 samples was the United States, Italy and Spain. Nucleic acid was either cDNA or gDNA, and it came from T cells, B-cell-depleted T cells, or PBMCs.

Enrolment of Seattle patients took place during active infection, and they were followed longitudinally. V was cut by 0 bases and J by 8 bases, with 12 bases left in between. Germline V gene sequence: CDR1 SGHNT, CDR2 YYREEE (reference sequence). This CDR3 comprises 14 residues. J is TRBJ2-1 and V is TRBV5-4; D is possibly TRBD1 (5 bases). The TCR was taken from a woman in her fifties or sixties with COVID-19, enrolled during active disease. Specimen: peripheral blood. CDR3 residues: CASSLEQGPYEQFF. In DNA form, the CDR3 reads TGTGCCAGCAGCTTGGAGCAGGGTCCCTATGAGCAGTTCTTC.